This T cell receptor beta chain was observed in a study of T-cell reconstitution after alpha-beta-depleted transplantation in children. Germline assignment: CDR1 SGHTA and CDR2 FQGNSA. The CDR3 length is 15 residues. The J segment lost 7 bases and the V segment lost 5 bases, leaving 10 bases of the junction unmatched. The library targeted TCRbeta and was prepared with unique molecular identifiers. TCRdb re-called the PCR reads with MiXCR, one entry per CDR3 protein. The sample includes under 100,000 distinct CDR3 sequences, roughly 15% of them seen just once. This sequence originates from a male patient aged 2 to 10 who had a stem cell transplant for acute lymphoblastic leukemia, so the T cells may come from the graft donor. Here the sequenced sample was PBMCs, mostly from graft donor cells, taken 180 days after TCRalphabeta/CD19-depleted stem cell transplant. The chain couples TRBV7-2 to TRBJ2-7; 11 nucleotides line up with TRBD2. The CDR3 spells CASSPRTSGPWEQYF. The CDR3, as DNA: TGTGCCAGCAGCCCTCGGACTAGCGGGCCCTGGGAGCAGTACTTC.